These 2 T cell receptor beta chains were sequenced from one sample in a study of cytomegalovirus exposure and HLA in healthy donors (dated by TCRdb to 2016 to 2017). Preparation of the library involved the immunoSEQ multiplex PCR assay. For the multiplex PCR, a mixture combining 60 forward primers for TCR Vbeta segments and 13 reverse primers for TCR Jbeta segments was used. The clones in this table, taken by TCRdb from immuneACCESS, are in-frame only. Not every clone is retained; where verified, under half of the shortfall comes from an unresolved V gene, and the cause of the rest is unknown. The sample includes 120,000 to 150,000 clones, with about 80% observed a single time. Of the sample, 1.5% to 2.5% falls within the top ten clones. Specimen: PBMCs. The receptors derive from a woman in her forties in good health and CMV-seronegative.

The V and J genes are TRBV7-2 and TRBJ2-1; 8 nucleotides line up with TRBD2. Per germline, CDR1 SGHTA and CDR2 FQGNSA. CDR3 size: 13 residues. V was pared by 8 bases and J by 7 bases, with 7 bases of the junction left unmatched. As DNA, the CDR3 is TGTGCCAGCGCGAGCGGGAGTCGAAATGAGCAGTTCTTC. Translating it yields CASASGSRNEQFF.

This chain links TRBV7-9 with TRBJ1-1, with 7 bases aligning to TRBD1. CDR1 and CDR2 from the germline V gene are SEHNR and FQNEAQ (reference sequence). This CDR3 is built from 14 residues. V lost 4 bases and J lost 8; bases outside the gene matches: 10. CDR3 region: CASSSWDSSREAFF. In DNA form, the CDR3 reads TGTGCCAGCAGCTCCTGGGACAGCTCTAGGGAAGCTTTCTTT.